The next 31 T cell receptor beta chains were all read from a single sample in a study of radiotherapy plus CTLA-4 blockade in lung cancer (dated by TCRdb to the late 2010s). The library was generated by the immunoSEQ multiplex PCR assay. The source is immuneACCESS, and TCRdb retained only in-frame sequences with V and J called. Part of the clones is not carried over; for the studies checked, unresolved V genes explain less than half of this, and the remainder is unexplained. The sample profile shows 1,500 to 2,000 clones; 85% to 90% of them were found once. The ten largest account for 5% to 5.5% of the sample. This material consisted of tumor tissue, taken from a patient treated with radiotherapy plus ipilimumab. These receptors were taken from a human donor with non-small cell lung cancer who had a complete response to radiotherapy plus ipilimumab.

The rearrangement links TRBV7-8 to TRBJ1-1; D ambiguous. V was pared by 0 bases and J by 6 bases, with 8 bases between. Germline assignment: CDR1 SGHVS and CDR2 FQNEAQ. This CDR3 has 13 amino acids. The CDR3 region has the DNA TGTGCCAGCAGCTTAGCCTGGGGTTCTGAAGCTTTCTTT. It codes for CASSLAWGSEAFF.

The chain is built from TRBV18 and TRBJ2-3, with a tentative D call TRBD2 (5 bases). CDR1 is KGHSH and CDR2 is LQKENI in the germline V gene. The CDR3 runs to 17 residues. Trimming pared 1 base from V and 2 bases from J, leaving 16 bases between. The CDR3 DNA reads TGTGCCAGCTCACCACAAGGCAGTGGACTTCTCACAGATACGCAGTATTTT. Its translation is CASSPQGSGLLTDTQYF. Supplemented by reference TRBV18 and TRBJ2-3, the full variable domain reads NAGVMQNPRHLVRRRGQEARLRCSPMKGHSHVYWYRQLPEEGLKFMVYLQKENIIDESGMPKERFSAEFPKEGPSILRIQQVVRGDSAAYFCASSPQGSGLLTDTQYFGPGTRLTVL.

The genes are TRBV25-1 and TRBJ2-1; either TRBD1 or TRBD2 may fit D (6 bases each). The V gene lost 6 bases and the J gene lost 2 bases, with 14 bases spanning the gap. CDR3 length: 15 amino acids. CDR1 MGHDK and CDR2 SYGVNS come from the germline V gene. The CDR3 protein is CASRRGDITYNEQFF. Written as DNA, the CDR3 is TGTGCCAGCAGGAGGGGGGATATTACCTACAATGAGCAGTTCTTC.

The V call is TRBV7-9, the J call TRBJ1-1; TRBD1 agrees at 10 bases. The germline V gene has CDR1 SEHNR and CDR2 FQNEAQ (reference sequence). V lost 0 bases, J lost 6 bases, and 4 bases stayed unmatched. The CDR3 runs to 15 residues. The CDR3 coding sequence is TGTGCCAGCAGCTTAGCGGGGACAGGGGTTGCTGAAGCTTTCTTT. This translates into CASSLAGTGVAEAFF.

This rearrangement joins TRBV30 to TRBJ1-2; perhaps TRBD1 as D (6 bases). The CDR3 has 15 amino acids. Germline V gives CDR1 GTSNPN, CDR2 SVGIG (reference sequence). Trimming pared 2 bases from V and 4 bases from J, leaving 17 bases between. The CDR3 here is CAWSTTGLGGYGYTF. The CDR3 DNA reads TGTGCCTGGAGTACGACAGGACTTGGGGGCTATGGCTACACCTTC.

The chain joins TRBV7-2 to TRBJ1-1; TRBD1 is a possible D gene (6 bases). V was pared by 8 bases and J by 9 bases, with 19 bases between. The CDR3 sequence is 13 residues long. Germline CDR1 reads SGHTA; CDR2 reads FQGNSA. CDR3 DNA: TGTGCCAGCCGAGACCAGGGGAGGACTAAAGCTTTCTTT. Translated: CASRDQGRTKAFF.

This clone was seen just once. The V and J genes are TRBV18 and TRBJ1-5, with a tentative D call TRBD1 (6 bases). The germline V gene has CDR1 KGHSH and CDR2 LQKENI. The CDR3 has 16 residues. The V gene lost 2 bases and the J gene lost 1 base, with 12 bases spanning the gap. CDR3 DNA sequence: TGTGCCAGCTCACCAGGTGCACAGGGAAGCAATCAGCCCCAGCATTTT. Amino acids: CASSPGAQGSNQPQHF. Full variable domain (remainder filled in from reference TRBV18 and TRBJ1-5): NAGVMQNPRHLVRRRGQEARLRCSPMKGHSHVYWYRQLPEEGLKFMVYLQKENIIDESGMPKERFSAEFPKEGPSILRIQQVVRGDSAAYFCASSPGAQGSNQPQHFGDGTRLSIL.

V usage is TRBV6-1 and J usage is TRBJ2-7; no definite D call. Germline V gene data show CDR1 as MNHNS and CDR2 as SASEGT. V was trimmed by 4 bases and J by 7 bases, leaving 8 bases between them. This CDR3 is built from 11 residues. The CDR3 reads CASSASSEQYV. The CDR3 coding sequence is TGTGCCAGCAGTGCCTCCAGTGAGCAGTACGTC.

The chain joins TRBV7-2 to TRBJ2-7; a possible D gene is TRBD1 (5 bases). Germline V gene data show CDR1 as SGHTA and CDR2 as FQGNSA. This CDR3 comprises 16 residues. V lost 4 bases and J lost 0, with 16 bases in between. CDR3 amino acids: CASSSSGETASYEQYF. In nucleotides, the CDR3 is TGTGCCAGCAGCTCGTCAGGCGAGACAGCCTCCTACGAGCAGTACTTC.

The V and J genes are TRBV10-3 and TRBJ1-2; possibly TRBD1 for D (6 bases). V lost 6 bases, J lost 8 bases, and 16 bases lay in between. This CDR3 spans 13 amino acids. Germline V lookup: CDR1 ENHRY, CDR2 SYGVKD. CDR3 sequence: CAIRQTGSWGYTF. The DNA for the CDR3 is TGTGCCATCAGGCAAACAGGGTCCTGGGGCTACACCTTC.

The chain combines TRBV4-1 with TRBJ1-5, with 8 bases that match TRBD1. V lost 4 bases, J lost 5 bases, and 7 bases stayed unmatched. Germline V gene lookup returns CDR1 MGHRA and CDR2 YSYEKL. The CDR3 length is 15 residues. The DNA of the CDR3 is TGCGCCAGCAGCCCTAAGACAGGGGCGCATCAGCCCCAGCATTTT. Protein sequence: CASSPKTGAHQPQHF.

The chain couples TRBV14 to TRBJ1-4; possibly TRBD1 for D (5 bases). The V end lost 4 bases, the J end lost 0 bases, and 18 bases lay between the germline ends. Looked up from germline, CDR1 is SGHDN and CDR2 is FVKESK. The CDR3 sequence is 18 residues long. CDR3 nucleotide sequence: TGTGCCAGCAGCCTCAAGGCGGCGTTGGGGGCAACTAATGAAAAACTGTTTTTT. Translating it yields CASSLKAALGATNEKLFF.

The chain couples TRBV28 to TRBJ1-5; D unresolved. This CDR3 has 12 residues. Germline CDR1 is MDHEN and CDR2 is SYDVKM. Deletions cut 2 bases from V and 7 bases from J, with 6 bases between. Written as DNA, the CDR3 is TGTGCCAGCAGTTTAAAGGGCCAGCCCCAGCATTTT. Protein product: CASSLKGQPQHF.

The V and J genes are TRBV11-2 and TRBJ1-2; possible D gene TRBD1, 5 bases. Germline values: CDR1 SGHAT, CDR2 FQNNGV. V dropped 5 bases and J dropped 4 bases, with 14 bases sitting between them. The CDR3 is 14 amino acids. The DNA for the CDR3 is TGTGCCAGCAGCCCAGACCGGGGGGGCTATGGCTACACCTTC. Amino acids: CASSPDRGGYGYTF.

The chain couples TRBV19 to TRBJ2-2; D unclear. The CDR3 is 11 amino acids. The ends were cut back, 6 bases at V and 7 bases at J, with 6 bases in the middle. Per germline, CDR1 LNHDA and CDR2 SQIVND (reference sequence). The CDR3 DNA sequence: TGTGCCAGTAGATACGGCGGGGAGCTGTTTTTT. Amino acids: CASRYGGELFF.

The J gene is TRBJ2-3, the V gene TRBV29-1; 10 bases agree with TRBD2. Germline CDR1 SQVTM, CDR2 ANQGSEA. The CDR3 totals 17 residues. V lost 0 bases and J lost 5; bases outside the gene matches: 11. Written as DNA, the CDR3 is TGCAGCGTTGAAGACCCCTCCCTAGCGGGAGTGGAAGATACGCAGTATTTT. Translating gives CSVEDPSLAGVEDTQYF.

The rearrangement links TRBV19 to TRBJ2-1, with D possibly being TRBD1 or TRBD2 (6 bases each). This CDR3 has 13 amino acids. V was trimmed by 6 bases and J by 8 bases, leaving 14 bases between them. Germline lookup yields CDR1 LNHDA and CDR2 SQIVND (reference sequence). CDR3 nucleotides: TGTGCCAGTAGATACAGGGAGGTTTATGAGCAGTTCTTC. Translating gives CASRYREVYEQFF.

This clone has just one count. The gene calls are TRBV5-1 and TRBJ1-1; perhaps TRBD1 as D (6 bases). CDR1 SGHRS and CDR2 YFSETQ come from the germline V gene. The V end was cut by 0 bases, the J end by 1 base, with 7 bases between. The CDR3 extends over 14 amino acids. This CDR3 reads CASSLDRANTEAFF. As DNA, the CDR3 is TGCGCCAGCAGCTTGGACAGGGCGAACACTGAAGCTTTCTTT.

This clone was picked up a small number of times. This CDR3 is CASSYEDRAEETEAFF. The CDR3 nucleotides are TGTGCCAGCAGTTACGAGGACAGGGCAGAGGAGACTGAAGCTTTCTTT. This sequence joins TRBV6-6 and TRBJ1-1; 8 nucleotides agree with TRBD1. This CDR3 has 16 residues. With V trimmed by 2 bases and J by 5 bases, 10 bases remained unmatched. Germline V lookup: CDR1 MNHNY, CDR2 SVGAGI (reference sequence).

The CDR3 spells CASSTGTTDTQYF. The CDR3 nucleotides read TGTGCCAGCAGTACCGGGACCACAGATACGCAGTATTTT. The rearrangement links TRBV7-9 to TRBJ2-3; D may be TRBD1 or TRBD2 (5 bases each). Trimming removed 6 bases at V and 2 bases at J, with 9 bases between. The germline gives CDR1 SEHNR, CDR2 FQNEAQ (reference sequence). The CDR3 has 13 residues.

This clone was recorded only once. The chain employs TRBV21-1 and TRBJ2-1; TRBD2 is taken as the D call from the table, unchecked against the DNA. TRBV21-1 is recorded as a pseudogene. The CDR3 is 17 residues long. The CDR3 loop is CASRCELATPSDNEQFF. CDR3 bases: TGTGCCAGCAGATGTGAGCTAGCTACACCATCCGACAATGAGCAGTTCTTC.

This chain uses TRBV5-1 with TRBJ1-5; D is possibly TRBD1 (5 bases). Germline V gene lookup returns CDR1 SGHRS and CDR2 YFSETQ. Trimming pared 0 bases from V and 4 bases from J, leaving 14 bases between. The CDR3 consists of 16 residues. The CDR3 coding sequence is TGCGCCAGCAGCTTGGGCGACAGAGGAGGGAATCAGCCCCAGCATTTT. It codes for CASSLGDRGGNQPQHF. Filled out from reference TRBV5-1 and TRBJ1-5, the complete variable domain reads KAGVTQTPRYLIKTRGQQVTLSCSPISGHRSVSWYQQTPGQGLQFLFEYFSETQRNKGNFPGRFSGRQFSNSRSEMNVSTLELGDSALYLCASSLGDRGGNQPQHFGDGTRLSIL.

This CDR3 is CSGKGGNEQFF. The CDR3 DNA is TGCAGCGGGAAGGGCGGCAATGAGCAGTTCTTC. The chain carries TRBV29-1 and TRBJ2-1; D call uncertain. Trimming removed 7 bases from V and 6 bases from J, with 10 bases in between. CDR3 size: 11 residues. Germline CDR1 is SQVTM and CDR2 is ANQGSEA.

The chain joins TRBV9 to TRBJ2-2; D possibly matches TRBD1 or TRBD2 (5 bases each). The CDR3 loop spans 17 amino acids. Germline CDR1 SGDLS, CDR2 YYNGEE. V lost 4 bases and J lost 7, with 23 bases in between. CDR3 sequence: CASSPRVSGGDSGELFF. As DNA, the CDR3 is TGTGCCAGCAGCCCCCGGGTAAGCGGAGGAGACAGCGGGGAGCTGTTTTTT.

The J gene is TRBJ2-2, the V gene TRBV27, with a possible D match to TRBD1 (6 bases). CDR3 length: 16 residues. Trimming removed 4 bases at V and 4 bases at J, with 16 bases between. Germline CDR1 is MNHEY and CDR2 is SMNVEV (reference sequence). CDR3 coding DNA: TGTGCCAGCAGTTCCACCGGGACAATATCCACCGGGGAGCTGTTTTTT. It specifies CASSSTGTISTGELFF.

The V gene is TRBV30, the J gene TRBJ1-2; D is possibly TRBD1 (5 bases). Looked up from germline, CDR1 is GTSNPN and CDR2 is SVGIG (reference sequence). CDR3 size: 14 residues. The V gene lost 4 bases and the J gene lost 3 bases, with 15 bases spanning the gap. The CDR3 sequence: CAWTVGGRDYGYTF. CDR3 in DNA: TGTGCCTGGACGGTCGGGGGAAGGGACTATGGCTACACCTTC.

The chain employs TRBV5-4 and TRBJ2-1; D ambiguous. Trimming shortened V by 1 base and J by 7 bases, and 6 bases separated the two germline ends. Germline lookup yields CDR1 SGHNT and CDR2 YYREEE (reference sequence). The CDR3 totals 12 residues. The chain's CDR3 is CASSLTLNEQFF. DNA of the CDR3: TGTGCCAGCAGCTTGACCCTGAATGAGCAGTTCTTC.

V and J are TRBV19 and TRBJ2-5; no definite D call. The length of the CDR3 is 12 residues. Trimming pared 8 bases from V and 5 bases from J, leaving 12 bases between. Germline CDR1 is LNHDA and CDR2 is SQIVND (reference sequence). CDR3 residues: CASGYSRETQYF. Here the CDR3 DNA reads TGTGCCAGTGGCTATAGCCGGGAGACCCAGTACTTC.

The V and J genes are TRBV25-1 and TRBJ2-3; TRBD2 might be the D (6 bases). Trimming shortened V by 3 bases and J by 2 bases, and 12 bases separated the two germline ends. The CDR3 totals 15 residues. Germline CDR1 MGHDK, CDR2 SYGVNS. This CDR3 reads CASSDGLASTDTQYF. CDR3 sequence (DNA): TGTGCCAGCAGTGATGGGCTAGCGTCCACAGATACGCAGTATTTT. The full variable domain, rest sourced from reference TRBV25-1 and TRBJ2-3, is EADIYQTPRYLVIGTGKKITLECSQTMGHDKMYWYQQDPGMELHLIHYSYGVNSTEKGDLSSESTVSRIRTEHFPLTLESARPSHTSQYLCASSDGLASTDTQYFGPGTRLTVL.

Regarding this clone: Other DNA sequences in this specimen translate into the identical CDR3. V usage is TRBV29-1 and J usage is TRBJ1-1, with D hard to call. Trimming removed 6 bases from V and 1 base from J, with 9 bases in between. CDR3 length equals 12 residues. Germline V gene sequence: CDR1 SQVTM, CDR2 ANQGSEA. DNA for the CDR3: TGCAGCGTACAAGGTTCGAACACTGAAGCTTTCTTT. Its translation is CSVQGSNTEAFF.

The chain uses TRBV11-3 and TRBJ2-2; 8 nucleotides align to TRBD1. Germline V lookup: CDR1 SGHNT, CDR2 YENEEA. The CDR3 has 16 amino acids. V gave up 5 bases and J gave up 1 base; unmatched junction bases: 6. The CDR3 DNA reads TGTGCCAGCAGCCTGGCCGGGACAGGGAACACCGGGGAGCTGTTTTTT. Its translation is CASSLAGTGNTGELFF.